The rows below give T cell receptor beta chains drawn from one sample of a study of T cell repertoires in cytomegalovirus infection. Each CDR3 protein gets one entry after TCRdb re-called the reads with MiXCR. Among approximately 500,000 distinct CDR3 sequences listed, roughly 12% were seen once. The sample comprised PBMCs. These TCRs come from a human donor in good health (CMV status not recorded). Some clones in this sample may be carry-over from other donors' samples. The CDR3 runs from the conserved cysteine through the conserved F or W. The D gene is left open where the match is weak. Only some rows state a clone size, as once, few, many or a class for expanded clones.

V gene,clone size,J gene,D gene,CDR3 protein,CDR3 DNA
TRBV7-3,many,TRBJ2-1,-,CASSPLASFSYNEQFF,TGTGCCAGCAGCCCTTTAGCGAGCTTTTCCTACAATGAGCAGTTCTTC
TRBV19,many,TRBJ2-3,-,CASSIGTGGLDTQYF,TGTGCCAGTAGTATAGGAACGGGGGGCTTAGATACGCAGTATTTT
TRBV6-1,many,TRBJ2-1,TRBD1,CASSRQGKDGREQFF,TGTGCCAGCAGTAGACAGGGGAAGGACGGACGCGAGCAGTTCTTC
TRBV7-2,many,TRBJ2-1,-,CASSPAVYNEQFF,TGTGCCAGCAGCCCCGCCGTCTACAATGAGCAGTTCTTC
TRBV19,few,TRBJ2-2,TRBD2,CASSGTSGSGGELFF,TGTGCCAGTAGCGGGACTAGCGGGAGTGGTGGGGAGCTGTTTTTT
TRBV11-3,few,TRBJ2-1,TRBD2,CASSLDSAGGYNEQFF,TGTGCCAGCAGCTTAGATTCAGCGGGAGGTTACAATGAGCAGTTCTTC
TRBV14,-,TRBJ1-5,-,CASSQGRAHQPQHF,TGTGCCAGCAGCCAAGGCAGGGCGCATCAGCCCCAGCATTTT
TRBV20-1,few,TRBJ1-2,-,CSASTDDYGYTF,TGCAGTGCTTCGACAGATGACTATGGCTACACCTTC
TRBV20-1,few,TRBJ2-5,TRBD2,CSAMPGGETQYF,TGCAGTGCTATGCCGGGGGGGGAGACCCAGTACTTC
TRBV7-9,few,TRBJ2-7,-,CASSLRGGGYEQYF,TGTGCCAGCAGCTTACGAGGGGGAGGCTACGAGCAGTACTTC
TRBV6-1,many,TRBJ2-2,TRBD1,CASSQRTGENTGELFF,TGTGCCAGCAGTCAACGGACAGGGGAGAACACCGGGGAGCTGTTTTTT
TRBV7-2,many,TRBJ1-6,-,CASSFFTAGRGNSPLHF,TGTGCCAGCAGCTTTTTCACCGCGGGGAGGGGAAATTCACCCCTCCACTTT
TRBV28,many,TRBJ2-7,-,CASSFSGAALYEQYF,TGTGCCAGCAGTTTCTCTGGGGCCGCCTTGTACGAGCAGTACTTC
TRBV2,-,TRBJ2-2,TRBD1,CASSGVTGATGELFF,TGTGCCAGCAGTGGGGTAACAGGGGCCACCGGGGAGCTGTTTTTT
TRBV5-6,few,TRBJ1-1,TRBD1,CASSPGTGVLGAFF,TGTGCCAGCAGCCCCGGGACAGGGGTTCTTGGAGCTTTCTTT
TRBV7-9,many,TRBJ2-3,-,CASSPLARATDTQYF,TGTGCCAGCAGCCCCCTAGCGCGGGCGACAGATACGCAGTATTTT
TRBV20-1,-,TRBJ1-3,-,CSARTIQGSPSGNTIYF,TGCAGTGCTAGAACTATACAGGGTTCCCCTTCTGGAAACACCATATATTTT
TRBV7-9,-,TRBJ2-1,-,CASSLELGRAYNEQFF,TGTGCCAGCAGCTTAGAGTTGGGGCGAGCCTACAATGAGCAGTTCTTC
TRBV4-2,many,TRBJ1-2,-,CASSQAGAANYGYTF,TGTGCCAGCAGCCAAGCAGGGGCAGCTAACTATGGCTACACCTTC
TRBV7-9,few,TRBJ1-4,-,CASSSKQGGLPNEKLFF,TGTGCCAGCAGTTCAAAACAAGGGGGATTGCCGAATGAAAAACTGTTTTTT
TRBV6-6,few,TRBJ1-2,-,CASSYLQGHGYTF,TGTGCCAGCAGTTACCTACAGGGTCATGGCTACACCTTC
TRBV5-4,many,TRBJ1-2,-,CASSSGTTGGSNYGYTF,TGTGCCAGCAGCTCTGGGACTACAGGAGGCTCTAACTATGGCTACACCTTC
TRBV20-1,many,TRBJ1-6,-,CSERLRDTFSPLHF,TGCAGTGAGCGCCTCAGAGACACTTTTTCACCCCTCCACTTT
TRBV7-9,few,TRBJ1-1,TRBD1,CASSLRTGGNTEAFF,TGTGCCAGCAGCTTAAGGACAGGAGGAAACACTGAAGCTTTCTTT
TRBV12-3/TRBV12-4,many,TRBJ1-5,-,CASSLSGEIGNQPQHF,TGTGCCAGCAGTTTAAGTGGGGAAATAGGCAATCAGCCCCAGCATTTT
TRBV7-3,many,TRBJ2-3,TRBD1,CASSADEGAISDTQYF,TGTGCCAGCAGCGCTGACGAGGGGGCGATTTCGGATACGCAGTATTTT
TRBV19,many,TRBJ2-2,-,CASTRAAGIITGELFF,TGTGCCAGTACTCGGGCGGCGGGTATTATAACCGGGGAGCTGTTTTTT
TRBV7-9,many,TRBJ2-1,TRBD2,CASSLQRGVYNEQFF,TGTGCCAGCAGCTTACAGCGGGGGGTCTACAATGAGCAGTTCTTC
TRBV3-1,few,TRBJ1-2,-,CASSQGRYGYTF,TGTGCCAGCAGCCAAGGGCGATATGGCTACACCTTC
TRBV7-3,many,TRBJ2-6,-,CASSPWGGHGANVLTF,TGTGCCAGCAGCCCTTGGGGGGGGCATGGGGCCAACGTCCTGACTTTC
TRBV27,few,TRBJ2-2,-,CASSSLGGAGTGELFF,TGTGCCAGCAGTTCCCTGGGGGGGGCCGGAACCGGGGAGCTGTTTTTT
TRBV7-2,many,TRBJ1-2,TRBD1,CASSFGQGVFGYTF,TGTGCCAGCAGCTTTGGACAGGGGGTTTTTGGCTACACCTTC
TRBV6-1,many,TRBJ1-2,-,CASSETPRQLYGYTF,TGTGCCAGCAGTGAAACCCCACGACAACTTTATGGCTACACCTTC
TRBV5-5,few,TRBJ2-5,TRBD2,CASSLETSGETQYF,TGTGCCAGCAGCTTGGAAACTAGCGGAGAGACCCAGTACTTC
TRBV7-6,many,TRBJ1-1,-,CASSPGQQPLNTEAFF,TGTGCCAGCAGCCCCGGACAGCAACCACTGAACACTGAAGCTTTCTTT
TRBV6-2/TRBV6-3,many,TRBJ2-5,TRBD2,CASSYVTSGRRFRF,TGTGCCAGCAGTTACGTGACTAGCGGGAGGCGTTTTCGATTC
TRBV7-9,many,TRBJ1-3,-,CASSYSGNTIYF,TGTGCCAGCAGCTACTCTGGAAACACCATATATTTT
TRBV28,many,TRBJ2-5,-,CASSPGEGETQYF,TGTGCCAGCAGTCCAGGGGAAGGGGAGACCCAGTACTTC
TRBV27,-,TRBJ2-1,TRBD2,CASRPSGANEQFF,TGTGCCAGCCGGCCTAGCGGGGCTAATGAGCAGTTCTTC